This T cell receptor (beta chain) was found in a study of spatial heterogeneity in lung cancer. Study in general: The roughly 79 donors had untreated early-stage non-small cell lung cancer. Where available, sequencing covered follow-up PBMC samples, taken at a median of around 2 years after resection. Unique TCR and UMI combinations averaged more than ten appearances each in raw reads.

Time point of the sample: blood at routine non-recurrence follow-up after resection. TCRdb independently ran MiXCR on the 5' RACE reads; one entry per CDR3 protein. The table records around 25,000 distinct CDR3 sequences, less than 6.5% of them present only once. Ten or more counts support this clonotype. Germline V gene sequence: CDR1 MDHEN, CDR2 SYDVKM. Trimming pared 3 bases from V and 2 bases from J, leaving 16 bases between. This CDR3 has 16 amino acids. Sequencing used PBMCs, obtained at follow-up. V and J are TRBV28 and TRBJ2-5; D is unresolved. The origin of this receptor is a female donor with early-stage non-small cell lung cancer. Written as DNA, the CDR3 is TGTGCCAGCAGTTTCCCCTCTGGACGGAATCAAGAGACCCAGTACTTC. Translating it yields CASSFPSGRNQETQYF.